This T cell receptor (beta chain) was recovered during a study of T cell changes during pregnancy in multiple sclerosis. The V gene lost 0 bases and the J gene lost 5 bases, with 12 bases spanning the gap. Germline CDR1 is SGHNT and CDR2 is YYREEE (reference sequence). The CDR3 contains 15 residues. This table comes from immunoSEQ multiplex PCR, and its TCRdb copy is limited to in-frame clones, with some not included. The sample shows 90,000 to 95,000 clones, roughly 90% of them seen only once. The sequencing used peripheral blood, collected before pregnancy. The rearrangement uses TRBV5-4 and TRBJ2-1, with D tentatively TRBD2 (5 bases). This TCR was recovered from a female donor with multiple sclerosis, enrolled in a pregnancy study. The CDR3 nucleotides read TGTGCCAGCAGCTTGGGCCGGAGGTTCGACAATGAGCAGTTCTTC. Its protein product is CASSLGRRFDNEQFF. The variable domain in full, with the rest retrieved from reference TRBV5-4 and TRBJ2-1, is ETGVTQSPTHLIKTRGQQVTLRCSSQSGHNTVSWYQQALGQGPQFIFQYYREEENGRGNFPPRFSGLQFPNYSSELNVNALELDDSALYLCASSLGRRFDNEQFFGPGTRLTVL.